The rows below give T cell receptor beta chains drawn from one sample of a study of T cells in Graves' hyperthyroidism and ophthalmopathy. MiXCR, applied by TCRdb to the multiplex PCR reads, yields one record per CDR3 protein. The sample yields around 800,000 distinct CDR3 sequences, about 38% seen once. The specimen sequenced was blood. These receptors were collected from a man younger than 35 with Graves' hyperthyroidism. Each CDR3 is given with its conserved first and last residue. Fields, in order: D gene, J gene, V gene, clone size, CDR3 DNA, CDR3 protein. The D gene is left open where the match is weak. Clone size is not always given. Where it is, it says once, few, many or a class for expanded clones.

D: .
J: TRBJ1-5
V: TRBV9
size: .
DNA: TGTGCCAGCAGCGTAGCTGGGACGGGGCAGCCCCAGCATTTT
CDR3: CASSVAGTGQPQHF

D: .
J: TRBJ2-7
V: TRBV25-1
size: .
DNA: TGTGCCAGCGGCGATTCACAGGGCGTGACCTACGAGCAGTACTTC
CDR3: CASGDSQGVTYEQYF

D: .
J: TRBJ1-1
V: TRBV19
size: few
DNA: TGTGCCAGTAGTATAGATGAGGCGAACACTGAAGCTTTCTTT
CDR3: CASSIDEANTEAFF

D: TRBD1
J: TRBJ1-2
V: TRBV7-2
size: .
DNA: TGTGCCAGCCCTCCCGGGACAGGGAGCGGCTACACCTTC
CDR3: CASPPGTGSGYTF

D: TRBD1
J: TRBJ1-5
V: TRBV5-4
size: .
DNA: TGCGCCAGCAGCCAATATGACAGGGAGAATCAGCCCCAGCATTTT
CDR3: CASSQYDRENQPQHF

D: .
J: TRBJ2-6
V: TRBV20-1
size: many
DNA: TGCAGTGCTCCTCCCGGAGGAGGGGCTGGGGCCAACGTCCTGACTTTC
CDR3: CSAPPGGGAGANVLTF

D: .
J: TRBJ1-1
V: TRBV5-4
size: .
DNA: TGTGCCGGCAGCTTGGCAGTCATGAACACTGAAGCTTTCTTT
CDR3: CAGSLAVMNTEAFF

D: .
J: TRBJ2-7
V: TRBV5-8
size: .
DNA: TGTGCCAGCAGCGTCCCGGGACGGCACTACGAGCAGTACTTC
CDR3: CASSVPGRHYEQYF

D: .
J: TRBJ1-5
V: TRBV20-1
size: few
DNA: TGCAGTGCTGGGACCCATAGCAATCAGCCCCAGCATTTT
CDR3: CSAGTHSNQPQHF

D: .
J: TRBJ1-6
V: TRBV9
size: many
DNA: TGTGCCAGCAGCGCCTCAACGGAGCCGAATTCACCCCTCCACTTT
CDR3: CASSASTEPNSPLHF

D: .
J: TRBJ2-7
V: TRBV25-1
size: .
DNA: TGTGCCAGCAGTGAATCCCCGCGACAGGGAGGGGAGCAGTACTTC
CDR3: CASSESPRQGGEQYF

D: TRBD2
J: TRBJ2-5
V: TRBV10-3
size: many
DNA: TGTGCCATCAGTGTAGCGGGGACCCAAGAGACCCAGTACTTC
CDR3: CAISVAGTQETQYF

D: .
J: TRBJ2-7
V: TRBV19
size: .
DNA: TGTGCCAGTAGTCTGAAGGGATCCTCCTACGAGCAGTACTTC
CDR3: CASSLKGSSYEQYF

D: .
J: TRBJ1-1
V: TRBV11-2
size: few
DNA: TGTGCCACCTTAGACAGCACCAAGGGATGGAACACTGAAGCTTTCTTT
CDR3: CATLDSTKGWNTEAFF

D: TRBD1
J: TRBJ2-6
V: TRBV29-1
size: .
DNA: TGCAGCGCGGCCGGGACAGAGTTGTGGTCTGGGGCCAACGTCCTGACTTTC
CDR3: CSAAGTELWSGANVLTF